This record looks at one T cell receptor (beta chain) sequence and its context. What it recognizes is unknown. The data originate from a study of T cell responses to AZD1222 COVID-19 vaccine. Findings of the study overall: Nearly half of the spike-specific TCRs reportedly recognize variant regions that carry no mutations.

V shed 3 bases, J shed 9 bases, and the junction held 1 base outside the gene matches. The CDR3 is 14 amino acids. CDR1 SEHNR and CDR2 FQNEAQ come from the germline V gene (reference sequence). Assay: immunoSEQ multiplex PCR; the TCRdb copy retains only in-frame clones and omits some. The sample has approximately 100,000 clones, 75% to 95% seen once; the top ten hold approximately 1.2%. The V and J genes are TRBV7-9 and TRBJ1-6, with TRBD1 identical over 11 bases. The starting material was peripheral blood, obtained on day 0 of AZD1222 vaccination. This sequence originates from an adult in good health. The CDR3 coding sequence is TGTGCCAGCAGCTTCGGACAGGGGGCTTCACCCCTCCACTTT. Encoded protein: CASSFGQGASPLHF.